Listed below are T cell receptor beta chains from one sample, sequenced in a study of T cells in Graves' hyperthyroidism and ophthalmopathy. TCRdb processed the multiplex PCR reads anew with MiXCR; each CDR3 protein has one entry. Of a few hundred thousand distinct CDR3 sequences listed, about 15% are singletons. Sequenced material: blood. The receptors originated from a woman aged 55 to 70 with Graves' ophthalmopathy. The CDR3 runs from the conserved cysteine through the conserved F or W. The order of the fields is J gene, V gene, clone size, D gene, CDR3 DNA, CDR3 protein. D genes are given only for firm matches. A clone size is listed for some rows: how often the clone was seen (once, few, many), or a class if it is expanded.

TRBJ1-2	TRBV12-3/TRBV12-4	many	.	TGTGCCAGCAGTTTGGAATCCCACCGTTATGGCTACACCTTC	CASSLESHRYGYTF
TRBJ1-6	TRBV27	many	.	TGTGCCAGCATCAAAACCGGGGACGGAACTAATTCACCCCTCCACTTT	CASIKTGDGTNSPLHF
TRBJ2-2	TRBV13	.	.	TGTGCCAGCAGCCCAAGTATGAGGTACACCGGGGAGCTGTTTTTT	CASSPSMRYTGELFF
TRBJ1-4	TRBV6-1	.	.	TGTGCCAGCAGGGGGGACGCAAAACTGTTTTTT	CASRGDAKLFF
TRBJ2-7	TRBV12-3/TRBV12-4	many	.	TGTGCCAGCAGTCCGACTGATCGAACCTACGAGCAGTACTTC	CASSPTDRTYEQYF
TRBJ2-1	TRBV6-2/TRBV6-3	many	TRBD2	TGTGCCAGCAGTACACAACGGACTAGCAATGAGCAGTTCTTC	CASSTQRTSNEQFF
TRBJ1-4	TRBV4-3	few	.	TGCGCCAGCAGCACAGGACTTCGGGCTAATGAAAAACTGTTTTTT	CASSTGLRANEKLFF
TRBJ1-5	TRBV7-2	many	.	TGTGCCAGCAGCTTATTTCGGTTTGGCAATCAGCCCCAGCATTTT	CASSLFRFGNQPQHF
TRBJ2-1	TRBV5-1	few	TRBD2	TGCGCCAGCCCCTTTGGCGGGGGGGTCTCCTACAATGAGCAGTTCTTC	CASPFGGGVSYNEQFF
TRBJ2-1	TRBV29-1	many	TRBD2	TGCAGCGCTAGCGGGGGGGCAGGAAATGAGCAGTTCTTC	CSASGGAGNEQFF
TRBJ2-2	TRBV19	.	.	TGTGCCAGTAGTCCAGACAGTAGCACCGGGGAGCTGTTTTTT	CASSPDSSTGELFF
TRBJ2-5	TRBV11-3	.	TRBD1	TGTGCCAGCAGCGAGGGACAGAACCAAGAGACCCAGTACTTC	CASSEGQNQETQYF
TRBJ2-7	TRBV6-2/TRBV6-3	few	.	TGTGCCAGCAGCAGACTCATGGCCGAGCAGTACTTC	CASSRLMAEQYF
TRBJ2-2	TRBV7-2	many	.	TGTGCCGGAGGGCCCCTACCCTACGGGGAGCTGTTTTTT	CAGGPLPYGELFF
TRBJ2-5	TRBV30	.	TRBD1	TGTGCCTGGAGAGATACAGGGGGCATAGAGACCCAGTACTTC	CAWRDTGGIETQYF
TRBJ2-7	TRBV18	many	TRBD2	TGTGCCAGCTCACAATCACTAGCGGGAGCTCTCGAGCAGTACTTC	CASSQSLAGALEQYF
TRBJ2-4	TRBV7-2	many	.	TGTGCCAGCAGCTTAAGGAGGGTGGCCAAAAACATTCAGTACTTC	CASSLRRVAKNIQYF
TRBJ1-2	TRBV5-1	many	.	TGCGCCAGCAGCTTTACCGAGGACTATGGCTACACCTTC	CASSFTEDYGYTF
TRBJ1-2	TRBV3-1	many	TRBD1	TGTGCCAGCAGCCAAGACTACAGGGGCGGCGGCTACACCTTC	CASSQDYRGGGYTF
TRBJ1-1	TRBV3-1	medium-sized	TRBD1	TGTGCCAGCAGCCAAGGGGACAGATACATTGAAGCTTTCTTT	CASSQGDRYIEAFF
TRBJ2-2	TRBV5-5	few	.	TGTGCCAGCAGCTTGGTCCGGGGCCGGAACACCGGGGAGCTGTTTTTT	CASSLVRGRNTGELFF
TRBJ1-2	TRBV18	many	.	TGTGCCAGCAGTCCCGACAGGTCCTATGGCTACACCTTC	CASSPDRSYGYTF
TRBJ2-7	TRBV30	.	.	TGTGCCTGGAATGGGGGTGGAGGTGCAGGCGAGGCCCACTACTACGAGCAGTACTTC	CAWNGGGGAGEAHYYEQYF
TRBJ2-3	TRBV11-3	many	TRBD1	TGTGCCAGCAGCTTATACCAGGGGGCCGATACGCAGTATTTT	CASSLYQGADTQYF
TRBJ2-5	TRBV5-1	many	.	TGCGCCAGCAGCTCCGGACAGTATGAAGAGACCCAGTACTTC	CASSSGQYEETQYF
TRBJ2-1	TRBV9	many	.	TGTGCCAGCAGCGTAGAGGGGAACTACAATGAGCAGTTCTTC	CASSVEGNYNEQFF
TRBJ2-7	TRBV7-2	many	TRBD2	TGTGCCAGCAGCATAACCGGGACTAGCAACGAGCAGTACTTC	CASSITGTSNEQYF
TRBJ2-1	TRBV12-3/TRBV12-4	many	TRBD2	TGTGCCAGCAGGCCTAGCGGGAGTCCCGGTGAGCAGTTCTTC	CASRPSGSPGEQFF
TRBJ2-3	TRBV6-6	many	.	TGTGCCAGCAGTTACTCCTCGGGACTGATGGGCATCACAGATACGCAGTATTTT	CASSYSSGLMGITDTQYF
TRBJ1-3	TRBV19	.	.	TGTGCCAGTAGTATGACAGCAGAACCTGGAAACACCATATATTTT	CASSMTAEPGNTIYF
TRBJ2-5	TRBV6-1	many	.	TGTGCCAGCACTGCCCTTCAGGGGGGCGAGACCCAGTACTTC	CASTALQGGETQYF
TRBJ2-3	TRBV6-2/TRBV6-3	many	TRBD2	TGTGCCAGCAGTTACGGAGAGGCTAGCGGATCCACAGATACGCAGTATTTT	CASSYGEASGSTDTQYF
TRBJ1-5	TRBV4-1	.	.	TGCGCCAGCAGCCAATTTGGTTTAGATCAGCCCCAGCATTTT	CASSQFGLDQPQHF
TRBJ1-1	TRBV7-2	many	.	TGTGCCAGCAGCTTAAGTCGGGACGGGCGGCTTGAAGCTTTCTTT	CASSLSRDGRLEAFF
TRBJ2-5	TRBV20-1	few	.	TGCAGTGCTAACCCTCGGGGGTACCAAGAGACCCAGTACTTC	CSANPRGYQETQYF
TRBJ1-2	TRBV28	many	TRBD1	TGTGCCAGCAGAGTGCAGGGGGTCTATGGCTACACCTTC	CASRVQGVYGYTF
TRBJ2-3	TRBV5-4	.	.	TGTGCCAGCAGCCTAACCACAGGGACGATCACAGATACGCAGTATTTT	CASSLTTGTITDTQYF